A single sample is the source of the 17 T cell receptor beta chains below, sequenced in a study of blood T cells in healthy people across ages. Together with a sample-barcoded 5' primer, a J-beta primer mix was included in a second PCR lasting about 7 to 12 cycles. TCRdb re-called the 5' RACE reads through MiXCR, storing one row per CDR3 protein. The sample includes 1,500,000 or so distinct CDR3 sequences, around 59% of them seen just once. Material for sequencing was blood. The receptor source for this set is a man between 18 and 35 years old in good health.

CDR3 sequence (DNA): TGTGCTAGCGGCCCCACCGCGACAGGGATCTATGGCTACACCTTC. This sequence encodes CASGPTATGIYGYTF. The J gene is TRBJ1-2, the V gene TRBV27, with TRBD1 matching over 7 bases. The CDR3 sequence is 15 residues long. The germline CDR1 and CDR2 sequences are MNHEY and SMNVEV (reference sequence).

This clonotype was counted once. V gene TRBV10-3 combines with J gene TRBJ2-5; 10 bases are a match to TRBD2. The CDR3 is 15 amino acids. Germline trimming cut 4 bases from V and 5 bases from J; bases unmatched to any gene: 7. The germline CDR1 and CDR2 sequences are ENHRY and SYGVKD. This chain's CDR3 is CAISALAGDRETQYF. As DNA, the CDR3 is TGTGCCATCAGTGCCCTAGCGGGGGATCGGGAGACCCAGTACTTC.

The rearrangement uses TRBV7-9 and TRBJ2-5, with TRBD2 matching 7 bases. V lost 3 bases, J lost 11 bases, and 12 bases stayed unmatched. Germline V lookup: CDR1 SEHNR, CDR2 FQNEAQ (reference sequence). The CDR3 spans 14 residues. CDR3 DNA: TGTGCCAGCAGCTTTGGGCTAGCGGATAATGAGCAGTACTTC. Its translation is CASSFGLADNEQYF.

The CDR3 coding sequence is TGTGCCAGCAGCCGGACGGGAGTAGGTCTAAGTGAGCAGTTCTTC. Protein sequence: CASSRTGVGLSEQFF. The chain links TRBV14 to TRBJ2-1, with D possibly matching TRBD2 (6 bases). CDR3 length: 15 residues. V lost 4 bases, J lost 9 bases, and 19 bases lay in between. The germline gives CDR1 SGHDN, CDR2 FVKESK.

The sample holds a few counts of this clonotype. This chain joins TRBV20-1 and TRBJ1-2; no clear D. CDR3 length equals 16 residues. Germline CDR1 DFQATT, CDR2 SNEGSKA (reference sequence). V lost 0 bases, J lost 5 bases, and 19 bases lay in between. CDR3 coding DNA: TGCAGTGCTAGAGATATAAGAGGGATAAGTAGGTATGGCTACACCTTC. Amino acids: CSARDIRGISRYGYTF.

This clonotype was counted once. V gene TRBV6-1 combines with J gene TRBJ2-3, with 7 bases matching TRBD2. Germline CDR1 reads MNHNS; CDR2 reads SASEGT. The CDR3 is made up of 15 amino acids. The trim removed 5 bases at V and 3 bases at J, leaving 8 bases unmatched. The DNA of the CDR3 is TGTGCCAGCAGTCCCATGGCGGGAGTAACAGATACGCAGTATTTT. It specifies CASSPMAGVTDTQYF.

This clonotype has more than one count but fewer than ten. This chain uses TRBV5-1 with TRBJ2-7; 8 bases fit TRBD2. The CDR3 is made up of 14 amino acids. V lost 0 bases, J lost 5 bases, and 4 bases stayed unmatched. Germline V lookup: CDR1 SGHRS, CDR2 YFSETQ. CDR3 coding DNA: TGCGCCAGCAGCTTGGCCGGAGCGGGGGACGAGCAGTACTTC. Its protein is CASSLAGAGDEQYF. Full variable domain (missing parts from reference TRBV5-1 and TRBJ2-7): KAGVTQTPRYLIKTRGQQVTLSCSPISGHRSVSWYQQTPGQGLQFLFEYFSETQRNKGNFPGRFSGRQFSNSRSEMNVSTLELGDSALYLCASSLAGAGDEQYFGPGTRLTVT.

The chain couples TRBV6-2 or TRBV6-3 to TRBJ2-2, with 7 bases that match TRBD1. This CDR3 contains 14 residues. The germline gives CDR1 MNHEY, CDR2 SVGEGT. The ends lost 7 bases at V and 4 bases at J; junction bases unmatched: 6. CDR3 region: CASKAGTVTGELFF. CDR3 coding DNA: TGTGCCAGCAAAGCCGGGACAGTCACCGGGGAGCTGTTTTTT.

The chain combines TRBV4-2 with TRBJ2-7, with 8 bases aligning to TRBD2. V trimming: 4 bases; J trimming: 5 bases; junction bases outside the gene matches: 19. Germline V gives CDR1 LGHNA, CDR2 YNFKEQ. The CDR3 totals 18 residues. Here the CDR3 DNA reads TGTGCCAGCAGCCCCTCGAACCTAGGGGCGGGAGGATGGAACGAGCAGTACTTC. As protein: CASSPSNLGAGGWNEQYF.

In DNA, the CDR3 is TGTGCCAGCAGCTTAGTACTAGACACTGGCACAGATACGCAGTATTTT. Translating gives CASSLVLDTGTDTQYF. This chain connects TRBV7-6 to TRBJ2-3; D might be TRBD2 (5 bases). CDR3 length: 16 amino acids. The ends were cut back, 1 base at V and 1 base at J, with 12 bases in the middle. Germline lookup yields CDR1 SGHVS and CDR2 FNYEAQ.

The chain carries TRBV2 and TRBJ1-2; maybe TRBD1 (5 bases). Germline V gene data show CDR1 as SNHLY and CDR2 as FYNNEI. V shed 8 bases and J shed 7 bases, with 8 bases lying between them. The CDR3 is 10 residues long. The CDR3: CASWGRGYTF. CDR3 DNA sequence: TGTGCCAGCTGGGGCCGTGGCTACACCTTC. Full variable domain (missing parts from reference TRBV2 and TRBJ1-2): EPEVTQTPSHQVTQMGQEVILRCVPISNHLYFYWYRQILGQKVEFLVSFYNNEISEKSEIFDDQFSVERPDGSNFTLKIRSTKLEDSAMYFCASWGRGYTFGSGTRLTVV.

This clonotype was observed a handful of times. The V gene is TRBV10-3, the J gene TRBJ2-7; a possible D gene is TRBD2 (6 bases). The CDR3 is 12 residues long. The ends were cut back, 2 bases at V and 7 bases at J, with 9 bases in the middle. Per the germline V gene, CDR1 is ENHRY and CDR2 is SYGVKD. CDR3 amino acids: CAISEGRWEQYF. Written as DNA, the CDR3 is TGTGCCATCAGTGAGGGGAGGTGGGAGCAGTACTTC.

The chain recombines TRBV20-1 with TRBJ2-5; D is unclear. The CDR3 runs 12 residues. Looked up from germline, CDR1 is DFQATT and CDR2 is SNEGSKA (reference sequence). V gave up 1 base and J gave up 8 bases, with 11 bases separating them. Written as DNA, the CDR3 is TGCAGTGCTAGAGTCCAGACCCTTACCCAGTACTTC. Protein sequence: CSARVQTLTQYF.

The chain carries TRBV9 and TRBJ2-4, with TRBD2 identical over 12 bases. TRBJ2-7 matches the DNA end more closely, so the J call is doubtful. The length of the CDR3 is 16 residues. CDR1 SGDLS and CDR2 YYNGEE come from the germline V gene. The CDR3 region has the DNA TGTGCCAGCAGCGCCGAGACTAGCGGGAGCTCGCACGAGCAGTACTTC. Encoded protein: CASSAETSGSSHEQYF.

This clonotype was counted a single time. J is TRBJ1-1 and V is TRBV12-3 or TRBV12-4, with 7 bases identical to TRBD1. The CDR3 consists of 15 residues. Trimming took 4 bases from V and 0 from J; bases not matched to a gene: 5. Here the CDR3 DNA reads TGTGCCAGCAGTTATCCCAGGGGGGTGAACACTGAAGCTTTCTTT. It specifies CASSYPRGVNTEAFF.

This clonotype came up a few times. This rearrangement joins TRBV5-6 to TRBJ2-1; D not certain. The length of the CDR3 is 12 residues. CDR1 and CDR2 (germline): SGHDT, YYEEEE. V was shortened by 4 bases and J by 3 bases, with 5 bases between the two germline ends. The CDR3 DNA reads as TGTGCCAGCAGCGAGGACTACAATGAGCAGTTCTTC. It yields the protein CASSEDYNEQFF.

The chain uses TRBV12-3 or TRBV12-4 and TRBJ2-1, with D possibly called TRBD1 or TRBD2 (5 bases each). Trimming cost V 1 base and J 0 bases, with 10 bases left between them. CDR3 size: 16 residues. Written as DNA, the CDR3 is TGTGCCAGCAGTTTAGGGGACCTGAGCTCCTACAATGAGCAGTTCTTC. Translating gives CASSLGDLSSYNEQFF.